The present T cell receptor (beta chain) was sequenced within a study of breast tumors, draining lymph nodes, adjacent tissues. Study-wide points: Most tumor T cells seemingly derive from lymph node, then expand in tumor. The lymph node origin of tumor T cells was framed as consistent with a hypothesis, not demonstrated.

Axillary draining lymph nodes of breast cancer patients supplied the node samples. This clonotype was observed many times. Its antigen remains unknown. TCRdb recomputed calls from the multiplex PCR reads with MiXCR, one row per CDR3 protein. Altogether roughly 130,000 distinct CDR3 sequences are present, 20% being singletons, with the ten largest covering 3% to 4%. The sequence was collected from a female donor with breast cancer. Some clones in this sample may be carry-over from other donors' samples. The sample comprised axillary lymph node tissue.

CDR3 DNA: TGTGCCAGCAGTAGCCCGGGGGCACAAGAGACCCAGTACTTC. Translated, it gives CASSSPGAQETQYF. J is TRBJ2-5 and V is TRBV2; possibly TRBD1 or TRBD2 for D (6 bases each). V was pared by 5 bases and J by 2 bases, with 12 bases between. Germline loops: CDR1 SNHLY, CDR2 FYNNEI. The CDR3 is 14 amino acids.